Below, 29 T cell receptor beta chains from the same sample are listed, as sequenced in a study of CD8 T cells in Susac syndrome. RNA, at about 0.45 to 1 ug, was reverse transcribed with random hexamers. TCRdb itself ran the immunoSEQ multiplex PCR reads through MiXCR, one entry per CDR3 protein. The sample yields approximately 100,000 distinct CDR3 sequences, about 96% seen once. Sequenced material: CD4+ T cells from PBMCs. The receptors were sampled from a human donor in good health.

The chain has TRBV4-1 and TRBJ2-7, with D maybe TRBD1 (6 bases). Between the trimmed V and J ends, which lost 0 bases and 2 bases, there was a span of 11 bases. The CDR3 loop spans 15 amino acids. CDR1 is MGHRA, CDR2 YSYEKL, per germline. The CDR3 DNA reads TGCGCCAGCAGCCAAGACGACAGGTTAACCTACGAGCAGTACTTC. Its translation is CASSQDDRLTYEQYF.

V gene TRBV29-1 combines with J gene TRBJ1-5, with D hard to call. The V and J ends lost 6 bases and 7 bases respectively, with 13 bases between them. Germline lookup yields CDR1 SQVTM and CDR2 ANQGSEA. The CDR3 loop spans 12 amino acids. The CDR3 nucleotides are TGCAGCGTCATGGATGGGTCCCAGCCCCAGCATTTT. Amino acid sequence: CSVMDGSQPQHF. Drawing the rest from reference TRBV29-1 and TRBJ1-5, the complete variable domain is SAVISQKPSRDICQRGTSLTIQCQVDSQVTMMFWYRQQPGQSLTLIATANQGSEATYESGFVIDKFPISRPNLTFSTLTVSNMSPEDSSIYLCSVMDGSQPQHFGDGTRLSIL.

The chain combines TRBV9 with TRBJ2-1; D is possibly TRBD2 (6 bases). There are 15 residues in the CDR3. Germline CDR1 and CDR2: SGDLS and YYNGEE. Trimming shortened V by 3 bases and J by 0 bases, and 10 bases separated the two germline ends. In DNA form, the CDR3 reads TGTGCCAGCAGCGGGGACTTACGCTCCTACAATGAGCAGTTCTTC. The encoded protein is CASSGDLRSYNEQFF.

The chain joins TRBV9 to TRBJ2-7, with D uncertain. This CDR3 comprises 16 residues. In germline, CDR1 is SGDLS, CDR2 YYNGEE. V lost 4 bases and J 6 bases, leaving 23 bases between the germline ends. CDR3 bases: TGTGCCAGCAGCCTGCGAGCTTCAGATAAGTCGAGCGAGCAGTACTTC. Translation gives CASSLRASDKSSEQYF.

This chain joins TRBV29-1 and TRBJ2-4; maybe TRBD2 (6 bases). The CDR3 totals 12 residues. Trimming removed 7 bases from V and 0 bases from J, with 7 bases in between. Looked up from germline, CDR1 is SQVTM and CDR2 is ANQGSEA. The CDR3 DNA sequence: TGCAGCGGGACTATAGCCAAAAACATTCAGTACTTC. Its translation is CSGTIAKNIQYF.

The rearrangement joins TRBV4-1 to TRBJ2-4; a weak D match, TRBD2 (6 bases). V dropped 3 bases and J dropped 15 bases, with 15 bases sitting between them. Germline V lookup: CDR1 MGHRA, CDR2 YSYEKL. There are 12 residues in the CDR3. The CDR3 is CASSQAGSLRYF. The CDR3 bases are TGCGCCAGCAGCCAGGCCGGGAGCCTAAGGTACTTC.

This clonotype was seen only a few times. The J gene is TRBJ1-5, the V gene TRBV6-1; 9 bases fit TRBD1. Germline loops: CDR1 MNHNS, CDR2 SASEGT. Germline trimming cut 7 bases from V and 7 bases from J; bases unmatched to any gene: 8. The CDR3 has 14 residues. The chain's CDR3 is CASNTGQGGQPQHF. CDR3 bases: TGTGCCAGCAACACGGGACAGGGTGGCCAGCCCCAGCATTTT.

This clonotype was found once. The chain links TRBV5-1 to TRBJ1-1; no definite D call. Trimming shortened V by 4 bases and J by 5 bases, and 12 bases separated the two germline ends. The CDR3 contains 13 residues. Germline V gene sequence: CDR1 SGHRS, CDR2 YFSETQ. The CDR3 nucleotides are TGCGCCAGCAGCCAAGAACTTACGACTGAAGCTTTCTTT. Amino acid sequence: CASSQELTTEAFF.

This chain joins TRBV7-9 and TRBJ2-7; D gene unclear. In germline, CDR1 is SEHNR, CDR2 FQNEAQ (reference sequence). Trimming left V 5 bases short and J 0 bases short, with 14 bases between. The CDR3 length is 15 residues. The CDR3 DNA is TGTGCCAGCAGCCCCAGAAGCAAAGGCTCCTACGAGCAGTACTTC. Translating gives CASSPRSKGSYEQYF.

J is TRBJ1-5 and V is TRBV3-1, with D perhaps matching TRBD1 (6 bases). Per the germline V gene, CDR1 is LGHDT and CDR2 is YNNKEL (reference sequence). The CDR3 extends over 13 amino acids. The ends were cut back, 4 bases at V and 7 bases at J, with 11 bases in the middle. The CDR3 loop is CASSRGLRQPQHF. The CDR3 DNA follows: TGTGCCAGCAGCCGGGGGCTGAGGCAGCCCCAGCATTTT.

The chain recombines TRBV2 with TRBJ2-7; tentatively, D is TRBD1 (5 bases). The V gene's germline CDR1 is SNHLY and CDR2 FYNNEI. V was cut by 6 bases and J by 7 bases, with 16 bases left in between. CDR3 length: 13 amino acids. CDR3 in amino acids: CASSQGSLMEQYF. The CDR3 DNA is TGTGCCAGCAGCCAGGGATCCCTGATGGAGCAGTACTTC. Variable domain in full (rest from reference TRBV2 and TRBJ2-7): EPEVTQTPSHQVTQMGQEVILRCVPISNHLYFYWYRQILGQKVEFLVSFYNNEISEKSEIFDDQFSVERPDGSNFTLKIRSTKLEDSAMYFCASSQGSLMEQYFGPGTRLTVT.

The rearrangement links TRBV6-1 to TRBJ2-2; a weak D match, TRBD2 (6 bases). The CDR3 runs to 16 residues. The V end was cut by 7 bases, the J end by 4 bases, with 19 bases between. CDR1 MNHNS and CDR2 SASEGT come from the germline V gene. CDR3 in amino acids: CASTRRGLGGTGELFF. The DNA of the CDR3 is TGTGCCAGCACCAGGCGGGGCCTAGGTGGCACCGGGGAGCTGTTTTTT.

The gene calls are TRBV5-1 and TRBJ2-5; D is undetermined. CDR1 is SGHRS and CDR2 is YFSETQ in the germline V gene. The V end lost 1 base, the J end lost 0 bases, and 10 bases lay between the germline ends. CDR3 size: 15 residues. This chain's CDR3 is CASSLRAADQETQYF. The CDR3, as DNA: TGCGCCAGCAGCTTGCGGGCAGCAGACCAAGAGACCCAGTACTTC.

The V and J genes are TRBV20-1 and TRBJ2-1, with 13 bases identical to TRBD2. This CDR3 contains 14 residues. Germline CDR1 and CDR2: DFQATT and SNEGSKA (reference sequence). V was clipped by 3 bases and J by 8 bases; unmatched bases: 4. CDR3 loop: CSASTSGRADEQFF. The CDR3 DNA reads as TGCAGTGCTAGCACTAGCGGGAGGGCCGATGAGCAGTTCTTC.

The CDR3 loop reads CATSDTRDPGAQYF. Here the CDR3 DNA reads TGTGCCACCAGTGATACACGGGACCCCGGGGCCCAGTACTTC. The V call is TRBV24-1, the J call TRBJ2-5, with D perhaps being TRBD1 or TRBD2 (5 bases each). This CDR3 region has 14 residues. CDR1 and CDR2 from the germline V gene are KGHDR and SFDVKD. Trimming removed 3 bases from V and 9 bases from J, with 16 bases in between.

This clonotype was counted a single time. This chain uses TRBV28 with TRBJ2-1; 8 nucleotides line up with TRBD1. Trimming at V came to 7 bases and at J to 9 bases, leaving 11 bases not matched to a gene. From germline, CDR1 is MDHEN and CDR2 SYDVKM. The CDR3 length is 14 residues. CDR3 protein: CASTPGQGFTEQFF. The CDR3 coding sequence is TGTGCCAGCACCCCCGGACAGGGTTTTACTGAGCAGTTCTTC. Complete variable domain (other parts from reference TRBV28 and TRBJ2-1): DVKVTQSSRYLVKRTGEKVFLECVQDMDHENMFWYRQDPGLGLRLIYFSYDVKMKEKGDIPEGYSVSREKKERFSLILESASTNQTSMYLCASTPGQGFTEQFFGPGTRLTVL.

The chain couples TRBV6-6 to TRBJ2-3; D gene uncertain. Germline-derived CDR1 and CDR2 are MNHNY and SVGAGI (reference sequence). The CDR3 is 12 amino acids. V was trimmed by 9 bases and J by 3 bases, leaving 10 bases between them. This chain's CDR3 is CARITETDTQYF. In DNA, the CDR3 is TGTGCCAGAATAACAGAGACAGATACGCAGTATTTT.

The chain combines TRBV4-3 with TRBJ2-5; possibly TRBD2 for D (6 bases). The V end was cut by 1 base, the J end by 3 bases, with 12 bases between. CDR3 size: 15 residues. Per the germline V gene, CDR1 is LGHNA and CDR2 is YSLEER. CDR3 nucleotide sequence: TGCGCCAGCAGCCAAGGCGCGGCGGGAAAAGAGACCCAGTACTTC. It is translated as CASSQGAAGKETQYF.

This chain connects TRBV20-1 to TRBJ2-4, with TRBD1 as a possible D gene (5 bases). V lost 3 bases and J lost 0, with 18 bases in between. This CDR3 comprises 17 residues. Germline V CDR1 and CDR2: DFQATT, SNEGSKA (reference sequence). The CDR3 DNA reads as TGCAGTGCTAGCGGCAGGGAATGGGTTGGAGCCAAAAACATTCAGTACTTC. This translates into CSASGREWVGAKNIQYF.

This rearrangement joins TRBV9 to TRBJ2-3; no reliable D call. From germline, CDR1 is SGDLS and CDR2 YYNGEE. The germline V and J ends were trimmed by 0 bases and 2 bases, with 7 bases remaining between them. The CDR3 sequence is 14 residues long. CDR3 loop: CASSVVQYTDTQYF. For the CDR3, the DNA is TGTGCCAGCAGCGTAGTACAGTACACAGATACGCAGTATTTT.

The chain recombines TRBV12-3 or TRBV12-4 with TRBJ2-3; possibly TRBD1 for D (5 bases). Trimming took off 2 bases at V and 4 bases at J, with 19 bases between the two ends. This CDR3 has 17 amino acids. The CDR3 nucleotides are TGTGCCAGCAGTTTAAACGCGCTAGGGGCCGGCGCAGATACGCAGTATTTT. This codes for CASSLNALGAGADTQYF.

The CDR3 DNA reads TGCGCCAGCAGCCGGGACTTCTCCTACGAGCAGTACTTC. It specifies CASSRDFSYEQYF. J is TRBJ2-7 and V is TRBV5-1; TRBD2 is a possible D gene (6 bases). The CDR3 has 13 residues. Germline loops: CDR1 SGHRS, CDR2 YFSETQ. Trimming took 4 bases from V and 0 from J, leaving 8 bases between them.

The chain combines TRBV28 with TRBJ1-2, with 11 bases identical to TRBD1. Per germline, CDR1 MDHEN and CDR2 SYDVKM. V trimming: 7 bases; J trimming: 6 bases; junction bases outside the gene matches: 4. This CDR3 is built from 13 residues. CDR3 residues: CASMDRGRDGYTF. The CDR3 DNA is TGTGCCAGCATGGACAGGGGGCGAGATGGCTACACCTTC.

This clonotype was detected only once. The chain combines TRBV7-2 with TRBJ2-7; D remains unclear. This CDR3 is 14 amino acids long. Looked up from germline, CDR1 is SGHTA and CDR2 is FQGNSA. The V gene lost 2 bases and the J gene lost 6 bases, with 14 bases spanning the gap. The CDR3 reads CASSLSPAISEQYF. As DNA, the CDR3 is TGTGCCAGCAGCTTATCCCCCGCTATTTCCGAGCAGTACTTC.

The chain recombines TRBV3-1 with TRBJ2-7; D unclear. The length of the CDR3 is 11 residues. Deletions cut 0 bases from V and 10 bases from J, with 7 bases between. Germline V CDR1 and CDR2: LGHDT, YNNKEL (reference sequence). This CDR3 reads CASSQDVVQYF. CDR3 DNA sequence: TGTGCCAGCAGCCAAGATGTGGTACAGTACTTC.

This chain connects TRBV20-1 to TRBJ2-7; tentatively, D is TRBD1 (5 bases). V was clipped by 5 bases and J by 2 bases, with 10 bases between them. This CDR3 has 12 residues. The germline gives CDR1 DFQATT, CDR2 SNEGSKA (reference sequence). The CDR3 spells CSALGHTYEQYF. The CDR3 DNA reads TGCAGTGCTCTAGGACACACCTACGAGCAGTACTTC.

The chain carries TRBV5-1 and TRBJ2-5, with 7 nucleotides matching TRBD1. This CDR3 is built from 14 residues. V dropped 5 bases and J dropped 3; count of bases not matched to a gene: 7. Germline CDR1 reads SGHRS; CDR2 reads YFSETQ. For the CDR3, the DNA is TGCGCCAGCAGGGCCGGGACAGTAGAAGAGACCCAGTACTTC. It codes for CASRAGTVEETQYF. Filled out from reference TRBV5-1 and TRBJ2-5, the complete variable domain reads KAGVTQTPRYLIKTRGQQVTLSCSPISGHRSVSWYQQTPGQGLQFLFEYFSETQRNKGNFPGRFSGRQFSNSRSEMNVSTLELGDSALYLCASRAGTVEETQYFGPGTRLLVL.

The V and J genes are TRBV24-1 and TRBJ2-3; TRBD2 matches at 7 bases. The CDR3 runs to 17 residues. J lost 1 base, V lost 2 bases, and 8 bases had no gene match. The V gene's germline CDR1 is KGHDR and CDR2 SFDVKD. CDR3 sequence (DNA): TGTGCCACCAGTGATTCTGTGGGAGGGCCGGGCACAGATACGCAGTATTTT. Its translation is CATSDSVGGPGTDTQYF.

The J gene is TRBJ2-7, the V gene TRBV5-1, with D possibly matching TRBD2 (5 bases). Trimming removed 2 bases at V and 2 bases at J, with 8 bases between. Germline V gene sequence: CDR1 SGHRS, CDR2 YFSETQ. This CDR3 region has 13 residues. The CDR3 spells CASSFPGTYEQYF. The CDR3 DNA is TGCGCCAGCAGCTTCCCGGGAACCTACGAGCAGTACTTC.